The rows below give T cell receptor beta chains drawn from one sample of a study of Ad26.COV2.S vaccination and SARS-CoV-2 variants. Sequenced by immunoSEQ multiplex PCR; TCRdb stores in-frame clones only, minus some. The data show some 350,000 clones, about nine tenths seen once. This material consisted of peripheral blood, taken in a trial of Ad26.COV2.S vaccine versus placebo. The origin of the receptors is a person between 18 and 65 years old who received the Ad26.COV2.S COVID-19 vaccine or a placebo. CDR3s include the opening cysteine and the closing phenylalanine or tryptophan. A D gene is named only where the DNA matches it firmly. Clone size is given for some rows only: seen once, a few or many times, or a class if the clone is expanded.

.,11,.,TRBJ2-5,TRBV11-2,TGTGCCAGCACAATTAAAGAGACCCAGTACTTC,CASTIKETQYF
.,14,.,TRBJ2-7,TRBV27,TGTGCCAGCAGTTTCTCACCGGGCTATCGGGAGCAGTACTTC,CASSFSPGYREQYF
TRBD1,14,.,TRBJ1-1,TRBV5-1,TGCGCCAGCAGCGGGGGACAGCGAACCGTTGAAGCTTTCTTT,CASSGGQRTVEAFF
TRBD2,13,once,TRBJ2-5,TRBV12-5,TGTGCTAGTGGTCCCAGGGAGGGCGAGACCCAGTACTTC,CASGPREGETQYF
.,15,.,TRBJ1-5,TRBV2,TGTGCCAGCAGTGATATGAGCAAGGGCAATCAGCCCCAGCATTTT,CASSDMSKGNQPQHF
TRBD1,22,.,TRBJ1-1,TRBV15,TGTGCCACCAGCAGACTAACCGGGACAGGGGGCTTGTATGGTATCCTGGACACTGAAGCTTTCTTT,CATSRLTGTGGLYGILDTEAFF
.,15,.,TRBJ1-1,TRBV28,TGTGCCAGCAGTTTATCCCGCCCGTTACACACTGAAGCTTTCTTT,CASSLSRPLHTEAFF
TRBD1,13,.,TRBJ1-1,TRBV4-1,TGCGCCAGCAGCGACCAGGGGGACACTGAAGCTTTCTTT,CASSDQGDTEAFF
.,12,many,TRBJ1-2,TRBV4-3,TGCGCCAGCAGCCAAGATAACAGGCACCCCCTCTTC,CASSQDNRHPLF
.,14,few,TRBJ1-6,TRBV6-2/TRBV6-3,TGTGCCAGCAGTTTCCACTGGATCAATTCACCCCTCCACTTT,CASSFHWINSPLHF
TRBD2,16,.,TRBJ2-7,TRBV24-1,TGTGCCACCAATTCCTGCCCGGGAGGGACACCTCACGAGCAGTACTTC,CATNSCPGGTPHEQYF
.,14,.,TRBJ1-5,TRBV6-5,TGTGCCAGCAGCGTTGCAGGGAGCAATCAGCCCCAGCATTTT,CASSVAGSNQPQHF
.,12,.,TRBJ2-2,TRBV6-6,TGTGCCAGCAGAAGATATCCCGGGGAGCTGTTTTTT,CASRRYPGELFF
TRBD2,18,.,TRBJ2-3,TRBV7-2,TGTGCCAGCAGCTCCCGGACTAGCGGGACCGGCCGCACAGATACGCAGTATTTT,CASSSRTSGTGRTDTQYF
.,12,.,TRBJ2-6,TRBV24-1,TGTGCCACCAGTGATTTTGACGGCGTCCTGACTTTC,CATSDFDGVLTF
.,14,.,TRBJ1-5,TRBV5-1,TGCGCCAGCAGCAAGGACGGCTTCAATCAGCCCCAGCATTTT,CASSKDGFNQPQHF